These T cell receptor beta chains were read from a single sample in a study of response to subunit inactivated influenza vaccine. One entry per CDR3 protein, called by TCRdb with MiXCR from the RT-PCR reads. In the table there are about 500,000 distinct CDR3 sequences, 15% to 20% of which are singletons. The sequencing here drew on CD4+ T cells sorted from PBMCs, taken around 25 months after vaccination. The receptors stem from a man between 45 and 75 years old who received an inactivated influenza vaccine. Each CDR3 is given with its conserved first and last residue. The D gene is left open where the match is weak. Clone size is stated in some rows and not others, as once, few, many or a class when expanded.

.	TRBJ2-1	TRBV6-2/TRBV6-3	.	CASSLGLGEQFF	TGTGCCAGCAGTCTCGGACTGGGTGAGCAGTTCTTC
.	TRBJ1-3	TRBV4-3	many	CASSRGGTGSGNTIYF	TGCGCCAGCAGCCGAGGAGGAACAGGCTCTGGAAACACCATATATTTT
.	TRBJ2-3	TRBV28	.	CASRHRTGLRGDTQYF	TGTGCCAGCAGACATAGGACAGGTCTCCGGGGGGATACGCAGTATTTT
.	TRBJ1-3	TRBV7-9	few	CASSFNRVGSGNTIYF	TGTGCCAGCAGCTTCAACAGAGTGGGCTCTGGAAACACCATATATTTT
TRBD2	TRBJ2-5	TRBV12-3/TRBV12-4	few	CASILSSASGSETQYF	TGTGCCAGCATCTTGTCGTCCGCTAGCGGGAGTGAGACCCAGTACTTC
.	TRBJ1-1	TRBV6-5	few	CASSYRRMNTEAFF	TGTGCCAGCAGTTACAGGAGAATGAACACTGAAGCTTTCTTT
TRBD2	TRBJ2-1	TRBV25-1	.	CASSDLSGKGNEQFF	TGTGCCAGCAGTGATCTCAGCGGGAAAGGCAATGAGCAGTTCTTC
.	TRBJ2-2	TRBV24-1	.	CATSVPGSGELFF	TGTGCCACCAGTGTACCGGGCTCCGGGGAGCTGTTTTTT
.	TRBJ2-7	TRBV4-2	few	CASSPPGVRSYEQYF	TGTGCCAGCAGCCCCCCCGGGGTCCGCTCCTACGAGCAGTACTTC
TRBD1	TRBJ1-4	TRBV5-1	few	CASSLGQGVSELFF	TGCGCCAGCAGCTTGGGACAGGGCGTTTCAGAACTGTTTTTT
.	TRBJ1-6	TRBV6-1	.	CASSETGTDSPLHF	TGTGCCAGCAGTGAAACAGGGACGGATTCACCCCTCCACTTT
TRBD2	TRBJ2-5	TRBV29-1	.	CSVRRERRQETQYF	TGCAGCGTTAGGCGGGAGAGGCGCCAAGAGACCCAGTACTTC
.	TRBJ2-7	TRBV5-1	few	CASSLSGLSYEQYF	TGCGCCAGCAGCTTGTCAGGACTCTCCTACGAGCAGTACTTC
.	TRBJ2-7	TRBV20-1	.	CSARVGRREYEQYF	TGCAGTGCTAGAGTGGGCAGGAGGGAGTACGAGCAGTACTTC
TRBD2	TRBJ2-3	TRBV5-6	.	CASSFGDYDNTDTQYF	TGTGCCAGCAGCTTCGGGGACTATGATAACACAGATACGCAGTATTTT
.	TRBJ2-7	TRBV29-1	many	CSGASGTSYYEQYF	TGCAGCGGCGCAAGCGGGACATCTTACTACGAGCAGTACTTC
TRBD1	TRBJ2-5	TRBV10-3	few	CAISESTGAQETQYF	TGTGCCATCAGTGAGTCGACAGGGGCGCAAGAGACCCAGTACTTC
.	TRBJ1-5	TRBV20-1	many	CSARRGESNQPQHF	TGCAGTGCGAGGCGGGGTGAAAGCAATCAGCCCCAGCATTTT
.	TRBJ2-1	TRBV20-1	.	CSASGWEQFF	TGCAGTGCTAGTGGATGGGAGCAGTTCTTC
.	TRBJ1-6	TRBV28	few	CASSLDGGNYNSPLHF	TGTGCCAGCAGTTTGGACGGGGGGAACTATAATTCACCCCTCCACTTT
.	TRBJ1-2	TRBV25-1	.	CASSERAQGLGYTF	TGTGCCAGCAGTGAAAGGGCACAGGGCCTTGGCTACACCTTC
.	TRBJ1-6	TRBV9	.	CASSEPGPGLYNSPLHF	TGTGCCAGCAGCGAGCCGGGTCCGGGGCTCTATAATTCACCCCTCCACTTT
TRBD1	TRBJ1-2	TRBV4-3	few	CASSNDRAGLYGYTF	TGCGCCAGCAGCAACGACAGGGCCGGACTTTATGGCTACACCTTC
.	TRBJ2-1	TRBV29-1	.	CSVAGDNEQFF	TGCAGCGTTGCAGGGGACAATGAGCAGTTCTTC
TRBD1	TRBJ1-1	TRBV5-1	.	CASSTTGVNTEAFF	TGCGCCAGCAGCACGACAGGGGTGAACACTGAAGCTTTCTTT
TRBD1	TRBJ1-1	TRBV5-6	few	CASSPWDREHTEAFF	TGTGCCAGCAGCCCTTGGGACAGGGAACACACTGAAGCTTTCTTT
.	TRBJ1-5	TRBV20-1	few	CSASIGGSQPQHF	TGCAGTGCTAGTATAGGGGGGAGTCAGCCCCAGCATTTT
.	TRBJ2-3	TRBV6-2/TRBV6-3	.	CASQRGPSTDTQYF	TGTGCCAGCCAGCGAGGACCCAGCACAGATACGCAGTATTTT
.	TRBJ1-2	TRBV12-3/TRBV12-4	few	CAPAKIQGSCGYTF	TGTGCCCCAGCAAAGATACAGGGTTCTTGTGGCTACACCTTC
.	TRBJ1-3	TRBV5-5	.	CASSLSVSGNTIYF	TGTGCCAGCAGCTTATCTGTCTCTGGAAACACCATATATTTT
.	TRBJ2-1	TRBV7-2	many	CASSLERVHEQFF	TGTGCCAGCAGCTTAGAAAGGGTCCATGAGCAGTTCTTC
TRBD2	TRBJ2-1	TRBV20-1	few	CSARGLAGVWQFF	TGCAGTGCTAGAGGACTAGCGGGGGTATGGCAGTTCTTC
.	TRBJ2-3	TRBV6-1	many	CASSRGTASTDTQYF	TGTGCCAGCAGCCGCGGGACAGCTAGCACAGATACGCAGTATTTT
TRBD1	TRBJ2-5	TRBV12-3/TRBV12-4	few	CASSLDRGLGETQYF	TGTGCCAGCAGTTTGGACAGGGGCTTAGGAGAGACCCAGTACTTC
TRBD2	TRBJ2-7	TRBV6-2/TRBV6-3	few	CASTPGGSRYEQYF	TGTGCCAGCACCCCAGGCGGGAGCAGATACGAGCAGTACTTC
.	TRBJ1-2	TRBV10-3	.	CAISESWTRGYGYTF	TGTGCCATCAGTGAGTCCTGGACCCGGGGCTATGGCTACACCTTC
.	TRBJ2-7	TRBV28	once	CASTRAGRTSFEQYF	TGTGCCAGCACCCGGGCGGGGCGCACTTCTTTCGAGCAGTACTTC
TRBD1	TRBJ1-1	TRBV15	.	CATSRKQGANTEAFF	TGTGCCACCAGCAGGAAACAGGGGGCCAACACTGAAGCTTTCTTT
.	TRBJ2-4	TRBV5-6	few	CASSLDRVAKNIQYF	TGTGCCAGCAGCTTGGACAGGGTAGCCAAAAACATTCAGTACTTC
TRBD1	TRBJ2-7	TRBV5-3	.	CARSGGQDSYEQYF	TGTGCCAGAAGCGGCGGACAGGACTCCTACGAGCAGTACTTC
TRBD2	TRBJ2-7	TRBV20-1	.	CSAREAGGSYEQYF	TGCAGTGCTAGAGAAGCGGGAGGTTCCTACGAGCAGTACTTC
.	TRBJ2-1	TRBV28	.	CASRLGGAYNEQFF	TGTGCCAGCAGATTGGGGGGCGCCTACAATGAGCAGTTCTTC
.	TRBJ2-7	TRBV7-2	many	CASSFGGSSYEQYF	TGTGCCAGCAGTTTTGGTGGGAGCTCCTACGAGCAGTACTTC
.	TRBJ1-1	TRBV29-1	many	CSVCWEGGDTEAFF	TGCAGCGTTTGTTGGGAGGGCGGTGACACTGAAGCTTTCTTT
.	TRBJ1-1	TRBV12-3/TRBV12-4	.	CASTLTANTEAFF	TGTGCCAGCACCCTGACAGCCAACACTGAAGCTTTCTTT
.	TRBJ2-2	TRBV18	.	CASPATQDSPPGELFF	TGTGCCAGCCCTGCAACCCAGGACAGCCCTCCCGGGGAGCTGTTTTTT